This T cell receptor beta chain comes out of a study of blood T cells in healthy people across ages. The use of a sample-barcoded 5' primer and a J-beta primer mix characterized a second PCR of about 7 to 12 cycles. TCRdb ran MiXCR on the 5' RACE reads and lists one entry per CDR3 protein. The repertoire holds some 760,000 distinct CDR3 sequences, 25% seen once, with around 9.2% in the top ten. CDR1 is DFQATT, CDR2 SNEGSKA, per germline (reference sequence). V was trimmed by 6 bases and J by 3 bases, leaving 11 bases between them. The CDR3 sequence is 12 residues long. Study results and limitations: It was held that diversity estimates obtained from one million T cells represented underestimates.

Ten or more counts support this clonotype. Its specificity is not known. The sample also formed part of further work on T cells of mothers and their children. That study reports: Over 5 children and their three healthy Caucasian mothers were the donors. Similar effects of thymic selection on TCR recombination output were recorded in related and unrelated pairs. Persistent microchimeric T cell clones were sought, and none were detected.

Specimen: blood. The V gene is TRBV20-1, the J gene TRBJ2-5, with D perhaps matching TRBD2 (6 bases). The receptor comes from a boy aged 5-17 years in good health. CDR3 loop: CSALGTEETQYF. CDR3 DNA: TGCAGTGCCCTCGGGACTGAAGAGACCCAGTACTTC.